The present T cell receptor beta chain was sequenced within a study of T cells in Graves' hyperthyroidism and ophthalmopathy. Study-wide context: Upon initial diagnosis and before any treatment, peripheral blood was collected.

Authors of the study amplified TCR beta CDR3 regions from RNA transcripts. First-round RT-PCR targeting the TCR CDR3 was performed with the HTBI primer set. TCRdb called the multiplex PCR reads again in MiXCR, with one record for every CDR3 protein. The sample yields 200,000 or so distinct CDR3 sequences, about 15% seen once. This clonotype was observed at least ten times. Its antigen is as yet unknown. The CDR3 loop spans 17 amino acids. Germline trimming cut 2 bases from V and 0 bases from J; bases unmatched to any gene: 7. The V gene's germline CDR1 is LGHDT and CDR2 YNNKEL (reference sequence). Study conclusions and caveats: Classification by a 13 V-J model distinguished ophthalmopathy from stable hyperthyroidism. Before onset, ophthalmopathy was predicted by the model a median around 6 months earlier.

Hyperthyroidism of Graves' type that showed no ophthalmopathy progression within 18 months was stable. The TCR sequence derives from a woman between 45 and 60 years old with Graves' hyperthyroidism. Sequencing was done on a sample of blood. The genes are TRBV3-1 and TRBJ2-3; the match to TRBD2 covers 8 bases. CDR3 sequence reads: CASSQRGSSGSTDTQYF. In DNA, the CDR3 is TGTGCCAGCAGCCAAAGGGGGTCTAGCGGGAGCACAGATACGCAGTATTTT.